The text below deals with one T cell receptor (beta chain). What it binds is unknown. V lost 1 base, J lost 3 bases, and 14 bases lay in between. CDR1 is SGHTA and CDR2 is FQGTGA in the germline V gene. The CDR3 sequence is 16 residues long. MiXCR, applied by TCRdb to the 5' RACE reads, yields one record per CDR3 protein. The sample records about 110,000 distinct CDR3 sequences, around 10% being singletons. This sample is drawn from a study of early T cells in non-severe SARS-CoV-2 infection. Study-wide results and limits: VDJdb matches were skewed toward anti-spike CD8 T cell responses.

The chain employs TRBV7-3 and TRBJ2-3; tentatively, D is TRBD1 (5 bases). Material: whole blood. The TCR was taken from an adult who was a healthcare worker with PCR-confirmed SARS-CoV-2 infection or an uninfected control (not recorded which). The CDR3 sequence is CASSLSGQGMTDTQYF. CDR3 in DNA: TGTGCCAGCAGCTTAAGCGGCCAGGGAATGACAGATACGCAGTATTTT.